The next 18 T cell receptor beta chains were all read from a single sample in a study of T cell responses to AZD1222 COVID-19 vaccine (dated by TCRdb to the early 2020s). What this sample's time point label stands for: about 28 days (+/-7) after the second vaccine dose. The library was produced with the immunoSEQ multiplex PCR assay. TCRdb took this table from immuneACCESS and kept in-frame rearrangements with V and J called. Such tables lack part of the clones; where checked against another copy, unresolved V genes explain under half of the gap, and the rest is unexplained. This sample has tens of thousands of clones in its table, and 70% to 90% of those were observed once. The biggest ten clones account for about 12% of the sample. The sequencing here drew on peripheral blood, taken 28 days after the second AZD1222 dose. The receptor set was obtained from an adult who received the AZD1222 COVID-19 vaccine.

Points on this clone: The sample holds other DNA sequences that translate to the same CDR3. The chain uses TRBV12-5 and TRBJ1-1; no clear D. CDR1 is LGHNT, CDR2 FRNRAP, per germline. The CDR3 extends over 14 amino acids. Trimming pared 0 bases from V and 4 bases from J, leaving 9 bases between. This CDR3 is CASGLVPETTEAFF. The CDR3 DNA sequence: TGTGCTAGTGGTTTGGTACCGGAGACCACTGAAGCTTTCTTT.

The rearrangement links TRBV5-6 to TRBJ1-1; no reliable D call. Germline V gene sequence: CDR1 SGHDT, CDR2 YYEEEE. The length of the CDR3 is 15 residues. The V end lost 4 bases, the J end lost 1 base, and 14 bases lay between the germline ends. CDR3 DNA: TGTGCCAGCAGCCCCTCCCGGACGGCGAACACTGAAGCTTTCTTT. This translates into CASSPSRTANTEAFF.

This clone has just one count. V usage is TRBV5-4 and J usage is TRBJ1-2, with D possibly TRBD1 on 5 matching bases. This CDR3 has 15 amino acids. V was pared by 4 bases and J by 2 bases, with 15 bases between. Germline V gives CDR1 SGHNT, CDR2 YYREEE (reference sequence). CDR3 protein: CASSSGGVGNYGYTF. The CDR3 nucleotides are TGTGCCAGCAGCAGTGGGGGGGTCGGAAACTATGGCTACACCTTC.

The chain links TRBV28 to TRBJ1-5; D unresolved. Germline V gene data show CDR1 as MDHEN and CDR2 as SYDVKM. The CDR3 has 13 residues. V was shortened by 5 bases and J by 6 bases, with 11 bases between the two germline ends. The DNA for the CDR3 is TGTGCCAGCAGTCTCTTCGGAAGTCAGCCCCAGCATTTT. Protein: CASSLFGSQPQHF.

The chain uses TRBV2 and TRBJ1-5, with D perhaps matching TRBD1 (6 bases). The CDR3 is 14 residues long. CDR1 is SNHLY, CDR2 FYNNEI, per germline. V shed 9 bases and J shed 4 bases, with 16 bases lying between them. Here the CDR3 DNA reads TGTGCCAGTACCAGGGGTAATAGGAATCAGCCCCAGCATTTT. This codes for CASTRGNRNQPQHF. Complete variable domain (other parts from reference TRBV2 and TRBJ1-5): EPEVTQTPSHQVTQMGQEVILRCVPISNHLYFYWYRQILGQKVEFLVSFYNNEISEKSEIFDDQFSVERPDGSNFTLKIRSTKLEDSAMYFCASTRGNRNQPQHFGDGTRLSIL.

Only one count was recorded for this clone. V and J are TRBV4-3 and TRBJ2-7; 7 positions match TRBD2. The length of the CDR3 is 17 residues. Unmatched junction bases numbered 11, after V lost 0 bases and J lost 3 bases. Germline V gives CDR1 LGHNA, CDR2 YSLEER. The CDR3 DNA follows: TGCGCCAGCAGCCAAGATGTGGAGGAGACTAGCAGCTACGAGCAGTACTTC. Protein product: CASSQDVEETSSYEQYF.

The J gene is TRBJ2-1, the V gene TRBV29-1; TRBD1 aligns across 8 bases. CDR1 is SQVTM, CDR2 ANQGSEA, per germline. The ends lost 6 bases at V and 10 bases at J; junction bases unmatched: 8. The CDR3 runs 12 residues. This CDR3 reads CSVIGQGREQFF. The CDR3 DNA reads TGCAGCGTCATAGGACAGGGACGGGAGCAGTTCTTC.

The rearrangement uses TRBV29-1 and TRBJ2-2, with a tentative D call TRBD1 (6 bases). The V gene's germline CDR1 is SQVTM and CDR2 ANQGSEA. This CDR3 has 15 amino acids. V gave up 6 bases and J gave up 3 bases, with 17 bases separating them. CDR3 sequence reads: CSVKEPGVDTGELFF. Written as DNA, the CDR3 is TGCAGCGTAAAAGAACCAGGGGTAGACACCGGGGAGCTGTTTTTT.

The CDR3 protein is CASSFLVVQPQHF. The CDR3 DNA follows: TGTGCCAGCAGTTTTTTGGTGGTGCAGCCCCAGCATTTT. The rearrangement links TRBV28 to TRBJ1-5; no clear D gene. The CDR3 runs 13 residues. Per the germline V gene, CDR1 is MDHEN and CDR2 is SYDVKM. Trimming took 3 bases from V and 7 from J, leaving 10 bases between them.

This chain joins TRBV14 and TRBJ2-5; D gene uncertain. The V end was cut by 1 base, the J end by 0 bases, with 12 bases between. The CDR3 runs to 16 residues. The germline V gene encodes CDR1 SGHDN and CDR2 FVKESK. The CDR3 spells CASSQVKQYYQETQYF. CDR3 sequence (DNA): TGTGCCAGCAGCCAAGTTAAGCAGTATTACCAAGAGACCCAGTACTTC. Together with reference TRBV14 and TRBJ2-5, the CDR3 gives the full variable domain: EAGVTQFPSHSVIEKGQTVTLRCDPISGHDNLYWYRRVMGKEIKFLLHFVKESKQDESGMPNNRFLAERTGGTYSTLKVQPAELEDSGVYFCASSQVKQYYQETQYFGPGTRLLVL.

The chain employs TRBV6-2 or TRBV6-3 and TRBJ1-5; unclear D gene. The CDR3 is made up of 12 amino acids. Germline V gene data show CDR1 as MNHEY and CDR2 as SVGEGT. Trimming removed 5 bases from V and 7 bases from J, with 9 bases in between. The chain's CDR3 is CASSPPGQPQHF. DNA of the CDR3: TGTGCCAGCAGTCCCCCGGGGCAGCCCCAGCATTTT.

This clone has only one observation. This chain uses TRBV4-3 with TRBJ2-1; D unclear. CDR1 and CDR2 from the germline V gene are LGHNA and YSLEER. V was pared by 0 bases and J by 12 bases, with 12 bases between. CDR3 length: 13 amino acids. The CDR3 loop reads CASSQDLQVGQFF. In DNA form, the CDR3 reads TGCGCCAGCAGCCAAGATCTGCAGGTAGGGCAGTTCTTC.

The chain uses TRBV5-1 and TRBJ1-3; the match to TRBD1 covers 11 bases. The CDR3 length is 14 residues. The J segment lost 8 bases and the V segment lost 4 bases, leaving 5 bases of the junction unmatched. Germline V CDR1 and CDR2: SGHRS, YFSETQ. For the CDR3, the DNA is TGCGCCAGCAGCCCTGGACAGGGGGCTGACACCATATATTTT. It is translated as CASSPGQGADTIYF.

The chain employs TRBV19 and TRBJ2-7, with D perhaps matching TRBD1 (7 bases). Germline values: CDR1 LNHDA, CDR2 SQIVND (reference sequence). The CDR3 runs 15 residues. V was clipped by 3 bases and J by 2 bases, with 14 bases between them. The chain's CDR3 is CASSIAGGGTYEQYF. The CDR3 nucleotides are TGTGCCAGTAGTATCGCAGGGGGAGGAACCTACGAGCAGTACTTC.

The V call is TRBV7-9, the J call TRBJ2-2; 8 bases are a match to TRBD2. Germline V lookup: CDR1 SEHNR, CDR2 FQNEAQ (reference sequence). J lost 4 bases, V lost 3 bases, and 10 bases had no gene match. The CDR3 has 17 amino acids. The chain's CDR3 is CASSLGSGGVGTGELFF. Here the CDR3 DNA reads TGTGCCAGCAGCTTGGGTTCCGGGGGGGTCGGCACCGGGGAGCTGTTTTTT.

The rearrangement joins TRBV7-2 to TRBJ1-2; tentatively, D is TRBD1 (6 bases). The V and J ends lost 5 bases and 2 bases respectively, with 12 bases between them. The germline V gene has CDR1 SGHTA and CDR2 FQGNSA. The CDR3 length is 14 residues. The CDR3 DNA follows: TGTGCCAGCAGCCTTGGGACACAAAACTATGGCTACACCTTC. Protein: CASSLGTQNYGYTF.

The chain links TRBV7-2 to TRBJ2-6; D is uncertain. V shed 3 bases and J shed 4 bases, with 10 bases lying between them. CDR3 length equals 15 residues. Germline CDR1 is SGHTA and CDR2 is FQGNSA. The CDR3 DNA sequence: TGTGCCAGCAGCTTCAGAGTAGCCGGGGCCAACGTCCTGACTTTC. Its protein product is CASSFRVAGANVLTF.

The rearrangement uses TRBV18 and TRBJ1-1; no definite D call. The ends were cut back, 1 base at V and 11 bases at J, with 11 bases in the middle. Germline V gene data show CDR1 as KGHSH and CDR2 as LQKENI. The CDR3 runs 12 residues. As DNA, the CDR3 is TGTGCCAGCTCACCACTCTCGGGTGGGGCTTTCTTT. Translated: CASSPLSGGAFF.